This paragraph covers one TCR beta chain sequence. This clonotype was seen at least ten times. Its recognized antigen is unknown. Nothing much larger sits one base from this clone, and base qualities are not available. These data originate in a study of CD8 T cells in ankylosing spondylitis (dated by TCRdb to 2016 to 2017). Background for the entire study: T cell receptor beta repertoires were profiled in healthy donors and ankylosing spondylitis patients so that disease-linked TCR variants could be found. In total, the full study cohort was made up of 110 or so healthy donors and 25 to 30 ankylosing spondylitis patients. Peripheral blood was sampled, and synovial fluid was additionally collected from ankylosing spondylitis patients.

As encoded in the germline V gene (reference sequence), CDR1 is DFQATT while CDR2 is SNEGSKA. V ends up 6 bases short and J 8 bases short, with an unmatched junction base count of 11. The CDR3, cysteine through phenylalanine, is 14 amino acids long. Only the CDR3 portion is preserved as DNA: 42 bases, with reading frame beginning at the first base. What the research found in general, with its limitations: A CD8+ phenotype was shown by the disease-linked clones, which were found at relatively low frequencies in peripheral blood. Some TCR beta motif variants had previously been reported in synovial fluid and blood of reactive arthritis patients, which suggested common disease-initiation mechanisms. Blood from ankylosing spondylitis patients appeared to be characterized by a TCR beta motif made up of seven or eight highly homologous amino acid variants. According to the report, matched synovial fluid samples from ankylosing spondylitis patients were significantly enriched for the disease-linked clones.

The data were produced on an Illumina HiSeq 2500. Quantitative 5'-RACE with molecular barcodes was the method used to prepare the TCR beta libraries. Under the source paper's analysis protocol: To identify disease-linked TCR variants, a new computational method was used, one built on a probabilistic model of VDJ rearrangement. The public sequencing data were trimmed at Q25 with fastp and processed into clonotypes with MiXCR by TCRdb, which kept only in-frame beta chains. Rows are unified per CDR3 protein, each entry keeping the most common DNA and genes. The authors' filters were not applied to this entry. The sample profile shows about 220,000 distinct CDR3 sequences; roughly a tenth of them were found once. The ten biggest clones cover 21% of the sample.

The source material was blood, either unsorted or a sorted T cell fraction (not recorded which). The receptor was derived from a male donor with ankylosing spondylitis or in good health (not recorded which). Rearrangement joined TRBV20-1 to TRBJ2-1; 9 middle bases align to TRBD1. The DNA sequence follows: TGCAGTGCCGCCATTCACGGGACAGGGCATGAGCAGTTCTTC. This is translated as CSAAIHGTGHEQFF.